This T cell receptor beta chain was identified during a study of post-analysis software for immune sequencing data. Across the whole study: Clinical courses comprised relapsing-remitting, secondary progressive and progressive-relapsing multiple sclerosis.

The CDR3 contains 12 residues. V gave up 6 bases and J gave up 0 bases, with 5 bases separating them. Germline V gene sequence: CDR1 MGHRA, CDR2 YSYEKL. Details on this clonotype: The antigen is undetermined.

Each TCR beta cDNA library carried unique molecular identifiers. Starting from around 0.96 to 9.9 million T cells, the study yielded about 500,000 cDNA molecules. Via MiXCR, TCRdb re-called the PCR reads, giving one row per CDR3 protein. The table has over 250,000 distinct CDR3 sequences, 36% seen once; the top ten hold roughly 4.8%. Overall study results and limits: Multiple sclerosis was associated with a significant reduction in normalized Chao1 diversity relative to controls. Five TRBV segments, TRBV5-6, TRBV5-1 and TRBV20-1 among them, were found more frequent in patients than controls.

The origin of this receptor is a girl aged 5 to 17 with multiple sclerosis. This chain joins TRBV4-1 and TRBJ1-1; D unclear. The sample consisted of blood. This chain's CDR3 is CASSSMNTEAFF. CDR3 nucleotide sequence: TGCGCCAGCAGTAGCATGAACACTGAAGCTTTCTTT.